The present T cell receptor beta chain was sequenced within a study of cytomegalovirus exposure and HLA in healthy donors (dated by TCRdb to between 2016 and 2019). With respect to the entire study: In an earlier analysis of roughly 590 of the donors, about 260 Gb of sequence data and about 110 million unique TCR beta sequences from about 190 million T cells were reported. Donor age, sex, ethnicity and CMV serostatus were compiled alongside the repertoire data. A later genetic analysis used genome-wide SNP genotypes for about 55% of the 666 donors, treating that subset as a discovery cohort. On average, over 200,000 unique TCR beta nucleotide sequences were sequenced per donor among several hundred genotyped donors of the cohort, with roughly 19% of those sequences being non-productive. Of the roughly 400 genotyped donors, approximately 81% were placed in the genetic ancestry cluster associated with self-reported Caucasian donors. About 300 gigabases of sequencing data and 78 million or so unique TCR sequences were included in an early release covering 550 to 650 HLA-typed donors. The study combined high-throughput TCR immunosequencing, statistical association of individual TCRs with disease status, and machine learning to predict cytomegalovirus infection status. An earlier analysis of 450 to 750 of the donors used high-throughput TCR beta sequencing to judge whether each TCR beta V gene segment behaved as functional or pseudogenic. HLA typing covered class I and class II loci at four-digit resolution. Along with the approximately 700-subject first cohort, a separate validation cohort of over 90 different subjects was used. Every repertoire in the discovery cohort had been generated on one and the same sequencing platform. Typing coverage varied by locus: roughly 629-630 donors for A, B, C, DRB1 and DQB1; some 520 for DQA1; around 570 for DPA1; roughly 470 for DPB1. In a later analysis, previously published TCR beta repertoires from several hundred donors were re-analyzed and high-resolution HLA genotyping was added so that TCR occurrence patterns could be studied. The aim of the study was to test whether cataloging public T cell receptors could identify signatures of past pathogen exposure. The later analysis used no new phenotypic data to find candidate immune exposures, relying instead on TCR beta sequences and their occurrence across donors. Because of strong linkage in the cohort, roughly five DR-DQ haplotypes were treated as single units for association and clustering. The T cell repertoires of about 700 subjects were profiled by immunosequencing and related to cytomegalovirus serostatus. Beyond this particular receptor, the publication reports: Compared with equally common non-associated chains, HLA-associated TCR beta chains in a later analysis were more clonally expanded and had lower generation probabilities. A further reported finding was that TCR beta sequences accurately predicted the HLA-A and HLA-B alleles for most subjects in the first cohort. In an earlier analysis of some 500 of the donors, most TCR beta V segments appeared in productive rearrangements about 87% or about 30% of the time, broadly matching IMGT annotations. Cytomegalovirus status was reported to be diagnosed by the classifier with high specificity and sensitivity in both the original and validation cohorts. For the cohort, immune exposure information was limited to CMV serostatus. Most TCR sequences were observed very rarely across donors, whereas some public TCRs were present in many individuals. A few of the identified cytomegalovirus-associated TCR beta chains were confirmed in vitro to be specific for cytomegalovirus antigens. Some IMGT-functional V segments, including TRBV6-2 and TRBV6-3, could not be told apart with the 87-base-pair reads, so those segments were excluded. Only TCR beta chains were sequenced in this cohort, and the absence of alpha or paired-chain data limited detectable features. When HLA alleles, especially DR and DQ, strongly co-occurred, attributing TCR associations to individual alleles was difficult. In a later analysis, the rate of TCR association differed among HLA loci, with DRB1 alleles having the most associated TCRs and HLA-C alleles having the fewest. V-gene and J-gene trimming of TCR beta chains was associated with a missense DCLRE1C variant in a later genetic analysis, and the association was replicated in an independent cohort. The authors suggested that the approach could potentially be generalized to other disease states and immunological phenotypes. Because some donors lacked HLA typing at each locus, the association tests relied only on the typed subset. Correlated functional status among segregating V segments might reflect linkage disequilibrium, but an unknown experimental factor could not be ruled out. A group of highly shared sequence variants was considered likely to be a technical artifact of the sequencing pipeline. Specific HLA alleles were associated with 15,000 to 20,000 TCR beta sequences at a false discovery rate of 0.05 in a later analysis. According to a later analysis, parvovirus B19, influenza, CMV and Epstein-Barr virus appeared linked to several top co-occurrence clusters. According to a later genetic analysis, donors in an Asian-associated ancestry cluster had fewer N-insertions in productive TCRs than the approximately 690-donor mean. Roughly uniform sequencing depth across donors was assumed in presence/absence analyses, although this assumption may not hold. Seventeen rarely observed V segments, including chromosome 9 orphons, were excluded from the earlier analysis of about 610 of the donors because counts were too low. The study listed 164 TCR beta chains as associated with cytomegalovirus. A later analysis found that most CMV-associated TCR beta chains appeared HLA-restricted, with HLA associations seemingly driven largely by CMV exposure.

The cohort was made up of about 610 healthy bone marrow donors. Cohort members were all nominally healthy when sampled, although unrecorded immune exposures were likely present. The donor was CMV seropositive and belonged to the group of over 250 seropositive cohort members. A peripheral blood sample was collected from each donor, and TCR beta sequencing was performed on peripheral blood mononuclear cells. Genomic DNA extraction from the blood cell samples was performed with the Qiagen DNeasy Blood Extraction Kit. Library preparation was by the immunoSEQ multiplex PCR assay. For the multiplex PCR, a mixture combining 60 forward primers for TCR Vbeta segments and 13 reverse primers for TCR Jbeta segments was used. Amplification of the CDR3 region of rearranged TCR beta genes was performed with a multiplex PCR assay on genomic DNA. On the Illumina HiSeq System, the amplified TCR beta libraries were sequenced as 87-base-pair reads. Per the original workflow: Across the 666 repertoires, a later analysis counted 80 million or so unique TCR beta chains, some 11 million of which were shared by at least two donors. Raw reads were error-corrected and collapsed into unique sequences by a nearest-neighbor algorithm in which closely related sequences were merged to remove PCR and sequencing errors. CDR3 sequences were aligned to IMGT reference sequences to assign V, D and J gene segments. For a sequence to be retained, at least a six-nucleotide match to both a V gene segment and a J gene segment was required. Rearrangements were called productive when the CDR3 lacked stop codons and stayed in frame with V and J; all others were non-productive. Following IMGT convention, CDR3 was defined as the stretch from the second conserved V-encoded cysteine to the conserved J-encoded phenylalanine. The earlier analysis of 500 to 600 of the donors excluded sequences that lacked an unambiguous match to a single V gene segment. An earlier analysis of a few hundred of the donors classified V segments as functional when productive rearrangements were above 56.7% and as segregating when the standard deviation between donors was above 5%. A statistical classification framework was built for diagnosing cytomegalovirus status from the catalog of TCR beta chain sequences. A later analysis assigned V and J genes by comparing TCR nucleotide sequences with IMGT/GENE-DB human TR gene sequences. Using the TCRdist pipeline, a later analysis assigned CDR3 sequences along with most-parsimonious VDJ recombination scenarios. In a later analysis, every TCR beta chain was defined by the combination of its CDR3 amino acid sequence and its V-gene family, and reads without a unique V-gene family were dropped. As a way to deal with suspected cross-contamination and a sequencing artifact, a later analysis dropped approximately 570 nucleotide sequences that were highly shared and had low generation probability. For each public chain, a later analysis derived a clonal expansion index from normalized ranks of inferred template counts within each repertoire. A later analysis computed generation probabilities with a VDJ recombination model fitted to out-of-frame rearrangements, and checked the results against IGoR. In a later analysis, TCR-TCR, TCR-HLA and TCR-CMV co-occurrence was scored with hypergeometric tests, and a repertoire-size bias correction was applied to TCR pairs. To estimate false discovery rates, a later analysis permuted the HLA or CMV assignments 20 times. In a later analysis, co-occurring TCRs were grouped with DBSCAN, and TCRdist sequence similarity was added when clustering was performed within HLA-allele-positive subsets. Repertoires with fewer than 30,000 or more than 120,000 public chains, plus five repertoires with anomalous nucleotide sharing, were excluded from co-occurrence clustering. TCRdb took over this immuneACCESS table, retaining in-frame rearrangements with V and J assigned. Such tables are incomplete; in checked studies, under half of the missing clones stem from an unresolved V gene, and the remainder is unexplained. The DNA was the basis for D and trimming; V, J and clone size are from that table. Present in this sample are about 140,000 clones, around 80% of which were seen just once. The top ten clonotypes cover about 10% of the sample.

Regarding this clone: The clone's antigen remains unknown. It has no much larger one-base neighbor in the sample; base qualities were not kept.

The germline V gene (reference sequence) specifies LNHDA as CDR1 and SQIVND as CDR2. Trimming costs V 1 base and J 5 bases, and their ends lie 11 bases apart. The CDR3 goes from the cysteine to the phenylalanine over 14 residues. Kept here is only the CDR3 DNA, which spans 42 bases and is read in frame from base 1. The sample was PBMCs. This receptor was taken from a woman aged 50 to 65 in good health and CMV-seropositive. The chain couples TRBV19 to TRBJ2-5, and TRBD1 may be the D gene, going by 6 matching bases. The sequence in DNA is TGTGCCAGTAGTATAGGCAGGGGAAGCGAGACCCAGTACTTC. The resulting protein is CASSIGRGSETQYF.